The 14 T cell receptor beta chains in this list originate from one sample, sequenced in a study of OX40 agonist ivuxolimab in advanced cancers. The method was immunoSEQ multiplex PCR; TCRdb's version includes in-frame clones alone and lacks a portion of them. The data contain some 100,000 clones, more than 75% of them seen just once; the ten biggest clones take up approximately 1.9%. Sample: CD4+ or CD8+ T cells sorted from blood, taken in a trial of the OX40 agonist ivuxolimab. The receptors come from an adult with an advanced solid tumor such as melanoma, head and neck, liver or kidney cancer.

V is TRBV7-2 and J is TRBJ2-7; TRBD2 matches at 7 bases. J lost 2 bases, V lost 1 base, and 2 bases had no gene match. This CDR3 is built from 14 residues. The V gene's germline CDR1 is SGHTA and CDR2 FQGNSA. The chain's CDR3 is CASSLGGSPYEQYF. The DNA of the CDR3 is TGTGCCAGCAGCTTAGGCGGGAGCCCCTACGAGCAGTACTTC.

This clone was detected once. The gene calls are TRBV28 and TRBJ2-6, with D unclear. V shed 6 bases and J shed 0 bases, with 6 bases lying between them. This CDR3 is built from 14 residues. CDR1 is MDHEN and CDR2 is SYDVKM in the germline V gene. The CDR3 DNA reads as TGTGCCAGCAGCCGGAGCTCTGGGGCCAACGTCCTGACTTTC. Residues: CASSRSSGANVLTF.

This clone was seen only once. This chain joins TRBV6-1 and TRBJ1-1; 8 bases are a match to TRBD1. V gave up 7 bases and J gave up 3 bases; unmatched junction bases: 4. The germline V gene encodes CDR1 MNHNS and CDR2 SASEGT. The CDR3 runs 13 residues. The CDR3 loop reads CASMGQADTEAFF. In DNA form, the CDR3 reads TGTGCCAGCATGGGACAGGCTGACACTGAAGCTTTCTTT.

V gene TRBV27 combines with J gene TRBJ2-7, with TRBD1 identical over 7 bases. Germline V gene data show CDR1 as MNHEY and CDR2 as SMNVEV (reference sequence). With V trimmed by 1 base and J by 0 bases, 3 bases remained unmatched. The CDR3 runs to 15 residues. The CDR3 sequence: CASSLYRDSSYEQYF. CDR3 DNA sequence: TGTGCCAGCAGTTTATATCGGGACAGCTCCTACGAGCAGTACTTC.

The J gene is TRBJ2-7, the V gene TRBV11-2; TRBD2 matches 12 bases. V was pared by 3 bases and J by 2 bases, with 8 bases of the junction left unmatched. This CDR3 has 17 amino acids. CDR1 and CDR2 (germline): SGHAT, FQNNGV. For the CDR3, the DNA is TGTGCCAGCAGCTTTTCTAGCGGGAGGGCCGTCGCCTACGAGCAGTACTTC. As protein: CASSFSSGRAVAYEQYF.

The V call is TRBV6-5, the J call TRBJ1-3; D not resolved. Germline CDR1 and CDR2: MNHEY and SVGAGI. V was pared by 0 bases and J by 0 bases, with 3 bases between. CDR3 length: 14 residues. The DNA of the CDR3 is TGTGCCAGCAGTTACTCCCTCTCTGGAAACACCATATATTTT. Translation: CASSYSLSGNTIYF.

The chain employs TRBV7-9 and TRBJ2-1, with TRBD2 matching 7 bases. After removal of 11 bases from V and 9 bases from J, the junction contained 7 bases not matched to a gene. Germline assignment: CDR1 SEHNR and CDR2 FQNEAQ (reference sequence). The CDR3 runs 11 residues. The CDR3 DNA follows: TGTGCCTCTAGCGGCTACGGTGAGCAGTTCTTC. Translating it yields CASSGYGEQFF.

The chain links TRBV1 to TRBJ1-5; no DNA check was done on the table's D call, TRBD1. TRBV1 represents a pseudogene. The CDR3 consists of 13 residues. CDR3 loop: CTSSQDGQRMAHF. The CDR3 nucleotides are TGCACCAGCAGCCAAGATGGGCAGAGAATGGCCCATTTT.

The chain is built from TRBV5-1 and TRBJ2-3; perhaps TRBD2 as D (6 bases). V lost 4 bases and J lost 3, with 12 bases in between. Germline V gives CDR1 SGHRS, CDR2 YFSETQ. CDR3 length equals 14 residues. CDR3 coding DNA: TGCGCCAGCAGCCCTCAGGAGGGAACAGATACGCAGTATTTT. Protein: CASSPQEGTDTQYF.

The DNA for the CDR3 is TGTGCCAGCAGTGAAGGCTATGAGCAGTTCTTC. Translating gives CASSEGYEQFF. The V gene is TRBV2, the J gene TRBJ2-1; D remains ambiguous. This CDR3 contains 11 residues. Trimming cost V 1 base and J 8 bases, with 3 bases left between them. Germline CDR1 is SNHLY and CDR2 is FYNNEI.

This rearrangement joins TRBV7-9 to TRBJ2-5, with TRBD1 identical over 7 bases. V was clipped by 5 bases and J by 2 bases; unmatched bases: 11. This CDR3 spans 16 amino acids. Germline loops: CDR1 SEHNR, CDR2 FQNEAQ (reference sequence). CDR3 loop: CASSPRSQTGQETQYF. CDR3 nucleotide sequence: TGTGCCAGCAGCCCAAGGTCCCAGACAGGGCAAGAGACCCAGTACTTC.

CDR3: CASSRGQALEDTQYF. In DNA, the CDR3 is TGCGCCAGCAGCCGCGGACAGGCCCTTGAGGATACGCAGTATTTT. The chain recombines TRBV5-1 with TRBJ2-3; 7 bases line up with TRBD1. This CDR3 is 15 amino acids long. CDR1 and CDR2 from the germline V gene are SGHRS and YFSETQ. V was clipped by 4 bases and J by 6 bases; unmatched bases: 11.

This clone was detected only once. The CDR3 region has the DNA TGTGCCATCAGTACCAAGGGGGGCATAGACAATGAGCAGTTCTTC. It encodes CAISTKGGIDNEQFF. This chain joins TRBV10-3 and TRBJ2-1, with D perhaps TRBD1 or TRBD2 (6 bases each). V was trimmed by 5 bases and J by 5 bases, leaving 16 bases between them. There are 15 residues in the CDR3. CDR1 is ENHRY, CDR2 SYGVKD, per germline.

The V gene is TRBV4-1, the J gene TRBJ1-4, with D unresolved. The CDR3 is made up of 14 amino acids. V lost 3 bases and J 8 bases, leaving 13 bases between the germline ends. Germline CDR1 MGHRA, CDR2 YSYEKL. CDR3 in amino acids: CASSHALSGEKLFF. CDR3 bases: TGCGCCAGCAGCCACGCCCTATCGGGGGAAAAACTGTTTTTT.